This T cell receptor beta chain was identified during a study of monozygotic twins with inflammatory bowel disease. Someone took a 2.5 ml blood sample from each of the donors. Making cDNA involved eight separate reactions per sample. From the 5' RACE reads, TCRdb lists one entry per CDR3 protein and no DNA. The sample data list hundreds of thousands of distinct CDR3 sequences. Looked up from germline, CDR1 is MRHNA and CDR2 is SNTAGT. CDR3 length: 16 amino acids. Details on this clonotype: Its antigen is currently unknown.

Overall study results and limits: No repertoire similarity difference was seen between concordant and discordant twins; power was possibly limited. Whereas healthy co-twins had higher TCRbeta diversity (inverse Simpson), IBD patients had lower diversity.

This chain uses TRBV6-4 with TRBJ2-7; absent DNA, TCRdb's TRBD1 call cannot be checked. The sample taken for sequencing was blood. This receptor was identified in a human donor with ulcerative colitis or Crohn's disease, or a healthy co-twin of an affected twin (not recorded which). CDR3 in amino acids: CASRESIGQGTYEQYF.